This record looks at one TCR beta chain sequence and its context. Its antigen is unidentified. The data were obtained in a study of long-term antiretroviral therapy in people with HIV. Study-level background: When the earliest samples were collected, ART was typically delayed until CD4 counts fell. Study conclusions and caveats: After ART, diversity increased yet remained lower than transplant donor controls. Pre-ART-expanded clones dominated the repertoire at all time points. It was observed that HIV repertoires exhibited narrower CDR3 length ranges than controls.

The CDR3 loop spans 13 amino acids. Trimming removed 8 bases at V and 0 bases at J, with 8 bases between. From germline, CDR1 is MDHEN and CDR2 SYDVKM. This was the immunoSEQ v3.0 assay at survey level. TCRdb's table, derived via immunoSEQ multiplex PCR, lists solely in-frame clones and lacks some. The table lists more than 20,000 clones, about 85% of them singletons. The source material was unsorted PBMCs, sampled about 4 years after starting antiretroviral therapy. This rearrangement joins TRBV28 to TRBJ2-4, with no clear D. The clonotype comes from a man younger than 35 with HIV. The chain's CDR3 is CASGLIAKNIQYF. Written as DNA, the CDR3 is TGTGCCAGCGGATTAATAGCCAAAAACATTCAGTACTTC.